A selection of T cell receptor beta chains follows, all from one sample in a study of shared clonotypes between healthy human individuals. Repertoires were generated with immunoSEQ multiplex PCR, while TCRdb's copy carries only in-frame clones and drops some. The data show over 950,000 clones, about 80% seen once. The sequenced sample was memory CD4+ T cells from PBMCs. Receptors were obtained from a man younger than 35 in good health. Some clones in this sample may be carry-over from other donors' samples. Both conserved end residues are trimmed from each CDR3. The order of the fields is J gene, V gene, CDR3 protein.

J gene: TRBJ2-3; V gene: TRBV29-1; CDR3 protein: SPRLTTDTQY
J gene: TRBJ1-2; V gene: TRBV4-2; CDR3 protein: ASSQEWPGDYGYT
J gene: TRBJ2-3; V gene: TRBV25-1; CDR3 protein: ASSDSPSSGYTDTQY
J gene: TRBJ2-4; V gene: TRBV19; CDR3 protein: ASRDWAAGENIQY
J gene: TRBJ2-7; V gene: TRBV7-9; CDR3 protein: ASSLADTYEQY
J gene: TRBJ2-7; V gene: TRBV27; CDR3 protein: ASSSGLADSHYEQY
J gene: TRBJ1-3; V gene: TRBV30; CDR3 protein: ACTHTGGNTIY
J gene: TRBJ2-3; V gene: TRBV2; CDR3 protein: ASTDLGTQY
J gene: TRBJ2-7; V gene: TRBV6-6; CDR3 protein: ASSYTLDSQAEQY
J gene: TRBJ2-1; V gene: TRBV5-1; CDR3 protein: ASSLGPTGQGKNEQF
J gene: TRBJ2-3; V gene: TRBV7-3; CDR3 protein: ASSFLPRTESY
J gene: TRBJ2-1; V gene: TRBV28; CDR3 protein: ASRKTGPSSYNEQF
J gene: TRBJ2-3; V gene: TRBV28; CDR3 protein: ASSHPGLAGINTDTQY
J gene: TRBJ2-2; V gene: TRBV7-2; CDR3 protein: ASSLVGVGLSAELF
J gene: TRBJ1-5; V gene: TRBV28; CDR3 protein: ASSQGGNSNQPQH
J gene: TRBJ2-3; V gene: TRBV2; CDR3 protein: ASIHRGGLAGAAQY
J gene: TRBJ1-4; V gene: TRBV30; CDR3 protein: AWSAIWGYRVEKLF
J gene: TRBJ1-4; V gene: TRBV6-5; CDR3 protein: ASSYSGNLNEKLF
J gene: TRBJ2-1; V gene: TRBV15; CDR3 protein: ATSRPGAGGNEQF
J gene: TRBJ2-2; V gene: TRBV29-1; CDR3 protein: SAAILGSGRGDTGELF
J gene: TRBJ1-5; V gene: TRBV28; CDR3 protein: ASSPTVNRGENQPQH
J gene: TRBJ2-3; V gene: TRBV5-1; CDR3 protein: ASSWPRGRTIDTQY
J gene: TRBJ1-2; V gene: TRBV25-1; CDR3 protein: ASSVRDGPYGYT
J gene: TRBJ2-3; V gene: TRBV2; CDR3 protein: ASSRLADTDTQY
J gene: TRBJ2-1; V gene: TRBV27; CDR3 protein: ASSFRPQPNEQF
J gene: TRBJ1-2; V gene: TRBV4-2; CDR3 protein: ASSQGVGPYGYT
J gene: TRBJ2-1; V gene: TRBV11-1; CDR3 protein: ASSLGAVLERGEQF